These T cell receptor beta chains were read from a single sample in a study of cytomegalovirus exposure and HLA in healthy donors. Repertoires were generated with immunoSEQ multiplex PCR, while TCRdb's copy carries only in-frame clones and drops some. The repertoire consists of 200,000 to 250,000 clones, with about 80% occurring once and the leading ten covering around 2.9%. Sequencing input: PBMCs. The receptor source for this set is a woman aged 55 to 70 in good health and CMV-seropositive. CDR3s include the opening cysteine and the closing phenylalanine or tryptophan. The D gene is left open where the match is weak. Clone size is not always given. Where it is, it says once, few, many or a class for expanded clones.

j_call clone_size d_call v_call cdr3_aa cdr3_nt
TRBJ1-3 . . TRBV5-1 CASSLDGWRNTIYF TGCGCCAGCAGCTTGGACGGCTGGAGGAACACCATATATTTT
TRBJ2-7 . TRBD2 TRBV27 CASSLSQRLAGGYEQYF TGTGCCAGCAGTTTATCCCAACGACTAGCGGGGGGCTACGAGCAGTACTTC
TRBJ1-1 once TRBD1 TRBV7-9 CASSKQGHTEAFF TGTGCCAGCAGCAAACAGGGGCACACTGAAGCTTTCTTT
TRBJ2-1 . . TRBV11-3 CASSLTWTPSSYNEQFF TGTGCCAGCAGCCTCACCTGGACTCCGAGCTCCTACAATGAGCAGTTCTTC
TRBJ2-7 . TRBD2 TRBV5-1 CASSSGLAGRYEQYF TGCGCCAGCAGCTCTGGACTAGCGGGGAGGTACGAGCAGTACTTC
TRBJ2-7 . . TRBV5-1 CASSLVPEQSRYEQYF TGCGCCAGCAGCTTGGTTCCGGAGCAGAGTCGGTACGAGCAGTACTTC
TRBJ1-2 . TRBD1 TRBV6-4 CASSQRDRGPHGYTF TGTGCCAGCAGTCAACGGGACAGGGGGCCTCATGGCTACACCTTC
TRBJ2-1 few TRBD2 TRBV5-1 CASSARTSGGGNEQFF TGCGCCAGCAGCGCAAGGACTAGCGGAGGGGGCAATGAGCAGTTCTTC
TRBJ2-5 . TRBD2 TRBV5-1 CASSPLLAGGETQYF TGCGCCAGCAGCCCCCTGCTAGCGGGAGGGGAGACCCAGTACTTC
TRBJ2-7 . TRBD1 TRBV6-5 CASSSGDSNSYEQYF TGTGCCAGCAGTTCCGGGGACAGCAACTCCTACGAGCAGTACTTC
TRBJ2-3 . TRBD2 TRBV28 CASSISGSPDTQYF TGTGCCAGCAGCATTAGCGGGAGCCCAGATACGCAGTATTTT
TRBJ2-7 . . TRBV5-1 CASSRLSGEQYF TGCGCCAGCAGTAGGTTGTCCGGGGAGCAGTACTTC
TRBJ2-7 . . TRBV5-4 CASSGAGTPNYEQYF TGTGCCAGCAGCGGAGCTGGGACACCAAACTACGAGCAGTACTTC
TRBJ1-1 . TRBD1 TRBV6-5 CASSGDRQYTEAFF TGTGCCAGCAGTGGGGACAGGCAGTACACTGAAGCTTTCTTT
TRBJ2-3 . . TRBV4-2 CASSQDSRGGGPDTQYF TGTGCCAGCAGCCAAGATTCGCGTGGGGGCGGTCCAGATACGCAGTATTTT
TRBJ1-2 . TRBD1 TRBV7-9 CASSSNRDRDLYGYTF TGTGCCAGCAGCTCAAACCGGGACAGGGATCTGTATGGCTACACCTTC
TRBJ1-2 few . TRBV5-1 CASSLASGDVTYHGYTF TGCGCCAGCAGCTTGGCTAGCGGGGACGTGACATACCATGGCTACACCTTC
TRBJ1-5 . TRBD1 TRBV6-6 CASRRTGTGHQPQHF TGTGCCAGCAGACGCACCGGGACAGGGCATCAGCCCCAGCATTTT
TRBJ1-2 . TRBD1 TRBV5-1 CASSLGGWDRPSSGYTF TGCGCCAGCAGCTTGGGCGGGTGGGACAGGCCCTCGTCTGGCTACACCTTC